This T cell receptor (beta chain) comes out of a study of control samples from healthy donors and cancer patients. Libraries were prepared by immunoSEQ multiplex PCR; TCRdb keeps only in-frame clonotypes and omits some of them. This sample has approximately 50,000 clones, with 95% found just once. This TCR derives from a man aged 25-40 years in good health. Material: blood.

The CDR3 region is CASSSARTKYNSPLHF. DNA for the CDR3: TGTGCCAGCAGTTCGGCGCGGACAAAATATAATTCACCCCTCCACTTT. The genes are TRBV6-6 and TRBJ1-6, with D perhaps TRBD1 (5 bases). V lost 4 bases, J lost 4 bases, and 14 bases lay in between. Germline CDR1 reads MNHNY; CDR2 reads SVGAGI (reference sequence). The CDR3 has 16 amino acids.